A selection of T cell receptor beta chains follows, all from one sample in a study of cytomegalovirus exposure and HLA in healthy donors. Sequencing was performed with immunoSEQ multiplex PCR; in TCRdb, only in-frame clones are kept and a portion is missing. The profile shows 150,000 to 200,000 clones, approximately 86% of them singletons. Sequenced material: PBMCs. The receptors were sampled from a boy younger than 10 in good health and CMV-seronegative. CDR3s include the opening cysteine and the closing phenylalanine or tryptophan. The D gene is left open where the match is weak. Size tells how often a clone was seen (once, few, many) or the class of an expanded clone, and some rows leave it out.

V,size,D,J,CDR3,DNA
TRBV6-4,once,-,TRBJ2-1,CASRAGDEQFF,TGTGCCAGCAGGGCAGGGGATGAGCAGTTCTTC
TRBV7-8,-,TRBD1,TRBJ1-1,CASSTGTGNMNTEAFF,TGTGCCAGCAGCACCGGGACAGGCAACATGAACACTGAAGCTTTCTTT
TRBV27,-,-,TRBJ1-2,CASSSGQLNYGYTF,TGTGCCAGCAGCTCTGGACAGCTTAACTATGGCTACACCTTC
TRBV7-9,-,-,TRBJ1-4,CSSSLVGQGEKLFF,TGTTCCAGCAGCTTAGTGGGCCAGGGTGAAAAACTGTTTTTT
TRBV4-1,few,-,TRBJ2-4,CASSPQTGRDKNIQYF,TGCGCCAGCAGCCCACAAACAGGGAGGGATAAAAACATTCAGTACTTC
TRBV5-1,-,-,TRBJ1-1,CASTRKIGTEAFF,TGCGCCAGCACCCGAAAGATCGGGACTGAAGCTTTCTTT
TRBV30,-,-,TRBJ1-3,CAWRGREAGNTIYF,TGTGCCTGGAGGGGCCGGGAAGCTGGAAACACCATATATTTT
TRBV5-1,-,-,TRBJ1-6,CASSLDGSDSPPHF,TGCGCCAGCAGCTTGGACGGGTCTGATTCACCCCCCCACTTT
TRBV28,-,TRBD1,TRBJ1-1,CASFRTGTNTEAFF,TGTGCCAGCTTTCGGACAGGGACGAACACTGAAGCTTTCTTT
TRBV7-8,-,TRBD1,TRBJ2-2,CASSFRTGPDTGELFF,TGTGCCAGCAGCTTTAGGACAGGCCCAGACACCGGGGAGCTGTTTTTT
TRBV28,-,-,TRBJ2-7,CASSLTAGFYEQYF,TGTGCCAGCAGTTTAACGGCAGGCTTCTACGAGCAGTACTTC
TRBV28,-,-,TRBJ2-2,CASASASTQGLRELFF,TGTGCCAGCGCCAGTGCATCTACACAGGGATTGAGGGAGCTGTTTTTT
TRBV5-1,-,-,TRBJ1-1,CASSLDRPNTEAFF,TGCGCCAGCAGCTTGGACAGGCCGAACACTGAAGCTTTCTTT
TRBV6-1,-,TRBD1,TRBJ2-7,CASSDGTGDYEQYF,TGTGCCAGCAGTGACGGGACAGGGGACTACGAGCAGTACTTC
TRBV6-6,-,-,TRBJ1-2,CAISTGRYGYTF,TGTGCCATATCAACAGGGCGCTATGGCTACACCTTC
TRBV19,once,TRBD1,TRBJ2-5,CARNQGAQETQYF,TGTGCCAGGAACCAGGGGGCCCAAGAGACCCAGTACTTC
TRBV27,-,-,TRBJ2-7,CASSLGGRQYF,TGTGCCAGCAGTCTCGGGGGACGGCAGTACTTC
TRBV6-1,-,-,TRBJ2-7,CASSEALRRGLSTSSYEQYF,TGTGCCAGCAGTGAAGCGCTTCGGCGGGGGCTCTCAACAAGCTCCTACGAGCAGTACTTC
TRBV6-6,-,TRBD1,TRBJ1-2,CASRPRTGANYGYTF,TGTGCCAGCAGGCCCCGGACAGGAGCTAACTATGGCTACACCTTC
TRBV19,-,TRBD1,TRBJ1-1,CASSSNDRGNTEAFF,TGTGCCAGTAGTTCCAACGACAGGGGGAACACTGAAGCTTTCTTT
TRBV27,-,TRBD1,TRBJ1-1,CASSLTIGQANVEAFF,TGTGCCAGCAGTTTGACGATCGGACAGGCAAATGTCGAAGCTTTCTTT
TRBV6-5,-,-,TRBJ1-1,CASSYPGETEAFF,TGTGCCAGCAGTTACCCCGGAGAGACTGAAGCTTTCTTT
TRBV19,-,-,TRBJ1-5,CATEARGSNQPQHF,TGTGCCACAGAGGCCCGGGGGAGTAATCAGCCCCAGCATTTT
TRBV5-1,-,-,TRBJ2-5,CASSYLPGTQETQYF,TGCGCCAGCAGCTATCTTCCAGGCACACAAGAGACCCAGTACTTC
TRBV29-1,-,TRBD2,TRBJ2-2,CSVLEAGGQAGELFF,TGCAGCGTCCTTGAGGCGGGAGGGCAGGCCGGGGAGCTGTTTTTT
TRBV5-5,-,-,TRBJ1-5,CASSLALQGNQPQHF,TGTGCCAGCAGCTTGGCTCTACAGGGAAATCAGCCCCAGCATTTT
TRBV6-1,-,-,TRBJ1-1,CASSGRGYTEAFF,TGTGCCAGCAGTGGCAGGGGTTACACTGAAGCTTTCTTT
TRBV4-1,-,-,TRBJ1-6,CASSQAGLSSYNSPLHF,TGCGCCAGCAGCCAAGCGGGATTAAGCTCCTATAATTCACCCCTCCACTTT
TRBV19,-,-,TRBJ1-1,CASSRGFTEAFF,TGTGCCAGTAGCAGGGGATTTACTGAAGCTTTCTTT
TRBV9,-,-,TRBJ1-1,CASSPAAGANTEAFF,TGTGCCAGCAGCCCCGCGGCAGGGGCGAACACTGAAGCTTTCTTT
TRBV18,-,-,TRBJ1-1,CASSQTVNTEAFF,TGTGCCAGCTCACAAACAGTGAACACTGAAGCTTTCTTT
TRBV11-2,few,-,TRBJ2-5,CASSLGEGDTETQYF,TGTGCCAGCAGCTTAGGGGAAGGGGATACGGAGACCCAGTACTTC
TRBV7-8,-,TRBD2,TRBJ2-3,CASSVAGGQGDTQYF,TGTGCCAGCAGCGTAGCGGGGGGGCAAGGAGATACGCAGTATTTT
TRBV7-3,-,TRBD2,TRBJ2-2,CASSPIGLAGPGGSGELFF,TGTGCCAGCAGCCCAATCGGACTAGCGGGGCCTGGGGGCTCCGGGGAGCTGTTTTTT
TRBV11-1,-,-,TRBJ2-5,CASSPGGRNQETQYF,TGTGCCAGCAGCCCGGGGGGCCGGAACCAAGAGACCCAGTACTTC
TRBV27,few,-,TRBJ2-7,CASSSLPGAYEQYF,TGTGCCAGCAGTTCCCTGCCAGGGGCCTACGAGCAGTACTTC
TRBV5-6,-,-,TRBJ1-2,CASSGPGLQIIPSYGYTF,TGTGCCAGCAGCGGGCCGGGACTCCAAATCATTCCAAGCTATGGCTACACCTTC
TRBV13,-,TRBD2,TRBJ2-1,CAAGLAEDNEQFF,TGTGCCGCCGGACTAGCGGAGGACAATGAGCAGTTCTTC
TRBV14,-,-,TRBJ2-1,CASSSTGFEYDEQFF,TGTGCCAGCAGCTCAACAGGGTTCGAATATGATGAGCAGTTCTTC
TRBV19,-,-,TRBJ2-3,CASSISGVGADTQYF,TGTGCCAGTAGTATATCAGGGGTTGGGGCAGATACGCAGTATTTT
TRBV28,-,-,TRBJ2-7,CASSPSQVFSYEQYF,TGTGCCAGCAGCCCCTCTCAGGTCTTCTCCTACGAGCAGTACTTC
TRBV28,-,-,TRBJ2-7,CASSSIYEQYF,TGTGCCAGCAGTTCCATTTACGAGCAGTACTTC
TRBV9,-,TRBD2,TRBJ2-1,CASSASSGLAENEQFF,TGTGCCAGCAGCGCGTCCTCGGGACTAGCGGAGAATGAGCAGTTCTTC
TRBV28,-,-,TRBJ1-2,CASSPSGNYGYTF,TGTGCCAGCAGTCCTTCGGGTAACTATGGCTACACCTTC
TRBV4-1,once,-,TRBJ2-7,CASSQVALPYYEQYF,TGCGCCAGCAGCCAAGTGGCCCTTCCTTACTACGAGCAGTACTTC
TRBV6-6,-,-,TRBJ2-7,CASSYSGSYEQYF,TGTGCCAGCAGTTACTCCGGCTCCTACGAGCAGTACTTC